The 23 T cell receptor beta chains listed next were all sequenced from one sample in a study of T-cell memory formation after mild COVID-19. Each CDR3 protein gets one entry after TCRdb re-called the 5' RACE reads with MiXCR. The sample records around 160,000 distinct CDR3 sequences, 9.5% to 13% being singletons. The specimen sequenced was PBMCs or a T cell subset sorted from them (not recorded which). The receptors here all came from a man younger than 35 who had mild COVID-19 (a few samples of this study predate the infection). Cell type and time point are not known.

The rearrangement joins TRBV7-3 to TRBJ1-5; D might be TRBD1 (5 bases). CDR3 size: 13 residues. V was trimmed by 5 bases and J by 5 bases, leaving 10 bases between them. Germline V gene lookup returns CDR1 SGHTA and CDR2 FQGTGA. CDR3 in amino acids: CASSLDSDQPQHF. CDR3 bases: TGTGCCAGCAGCCTCGACAGTGATCAGCCCCAGCATTTT.

The gene calls are TRBV7-2 and TRBJ1-5; 9 nucleotides agree with TRBD1. The CDR3 runs 15 residues. The trim removed 5 bases at V and 1 base at J, leaving 3 bases unmatched. Germline V gene lookup returns CDR1 SGHTA and CDR2 FQGNSA. The CDR3 is CASSATGGSNQPQHF. The CDR3 region has the DNA TGTGCCAGCAGCGCGACAGGGGGGAGCAATCAGCCCCAGCATTTT.

In this sample, this clonotype turned up many times. This rearrangement joins TRBV20-1 to TRBJ2-3, with a weak D call TRBD1 (6 bases). This CDR3 comprises 14 residues. Trimming pared 0 bases from V and 1 base from J, leaving 8 bases between. Germline V lookup: CDR1 DFQATT, CDR2 SNEGSKA (reference sequence). The CDR3 protein is CSARDSGGTDTQYF. CDR3 sequence (DNA): TGCAGTGCTAGAGATTCAGGGGGCACAGATACGCAGTATTTT.

This clonotype was seen more than once but under ten times. The chain has TRBV10-1 and TRBJ2-3; TRBD1 matches 7 bases. CDR3 length: 14 amino acids. Germline V gives CDR1 WNHNN, CDR2 SYGVQD (reference sequence). The J segment lost 2 bases and the V segment lost 8 bases, leaving 7 bases of the junction unmatched. The CDR3 loop reads CASGTAKTTDTQYF. The CDR3 DNA follows: TGCGCCAGCGGGACAGCGAAGACCACAGATACGCAGTATTTT.

The rearrangement links TRBV3-1 to TRBJ1-4, with D tentatively TRBD1 (5 bases). The V and J ends lost 0 bases and 8 bases respectively, with 10 bases between them. This CDR3 comprises 14 residues. Germline CDR1 and CDR2: LGHDT and YNNKEL (reference sequence). CDR3 nucleotides: TGTGCCAGCAGCCAAGAGGGGGTTGGGGAAAAACTGTTTTTT. The encoded protein is CASSQEGVGEKLFF.

This clonotype has only a few counts. The chain uses TRBV20-1 and TRBJ1-4, with D perhaps matching TRBD1 (5 bases). CDR3 size: 13 residues. The germline V and J ends were trimmed by 4 bases and 4 bases, with 10 bases remaining between them. Germline assignment: CDR1 DFQATT and CDR2 SNEGSKA (reference sequence). CDR3 nucleotide sequence: TGCAGTGCTAATCGGGGCCTTAATGAAAAACTGTTTTTT. Translating it yields CSANRGLNEKLFF.

This clonotype was observed a handful of times. The V gene is TRBV4-3, the J gene TRBJ1-1; the D is unclear. CDR3 length equals 15 residues. Germline lookup yields CDR1 LGHNA and CDR2 YSLEER. V lost 0 bases and J lost 1, with 9 bases in between. The CDR3 sequence is CASSQDLQENTEAFF. The CDR3, as DNA: TGCGCCAGCAGCCAAGATTTGCAAGAGAACACTGAAGCTTTCTTT.

This clonotype turned up a few times. J is TRBJ2-7 and V is TRBV6-2 or TRBV6-3; the D is unclear. Germline V lookup: CDR1 MNHEY, CDR2 SVGEGT. CDR3 length: 11 residues. Trimming stripped 2 bases from V and 7 bases from J, with 6 bases between. CDR3 nucleotides: TGTGCCAGCAGTTACGGCCGGGAGCAGTACGTC. Its translation is CASSYGREQYV.

The V gene is TRBV9, the J gene TRBJ1-1; D not certain. Trimming removed 3 bases from V and 11 bases from J, with 26 bases in between. This CDR3 region has 16 residues. From germline, CDR1 is SGDLS and CDR2 YYNGEE. In DNA form, the CDR3 reads TGTGCCAGCAGCGCGCTCCGCCTGAACACTGACTACCCCGCTTTCTTT. Protein sequence: CASSALRLNTDYPAFF.

V usage is TRBV28 and J usage is TRBJ2-7; D is uncertain. The V and J ends lost 5 bases and 5 bases respectively, with 10 bases between them. The CDR3 has 12 residues. Germline V gene lookup returns CDR1 MDHEN and CDR2 SYDVKM. The CDR3 here is CASSVIPNEQYV. The CDR3 coding sequence is TGTGCCAGCAGTGTTATTCCCAACGAGCAGTACGTC.

V usage is TRBV20-1 and J usage is TRBJ2-7, with 7 positions matching TRBD2. With 6 bases clipped from V and 2 bases from J, the junction kept 13 bases outside the gene matches. From germline, CDR1 is DFQATT and CDR2 SNEGSKA (reference sequence). This CDR3 region has 15 residues. Written as DNA, the CDR3 is TGCAGTGCGAAAGACCCCCAGCGGGGTGCCTACGAGCAGTACTTC. Its translation: CSAKDPQRGAYEQYF.

The rearrangement links TRBV20-1 to TRBJ2-2; perhaps TRBD1 as D (5 bases). Germline V gene lookup returns CDR1 DFQATT and CDR2 SNEGSKA (reference sequence). Trimming removed 3 bases at V and 0 bases at J, with 14 bases between. The CDR3 extends over 16 amino acids. The CDR3, as DNA: TGCAGTGCTAGTTCCGACAGCTACGCGAACACCGGGGAGCTGTTTTTT. It codes for CSASSDSYANTGELFF.

This clonotype showed up just a few times. The chain couples TRBV29-1 to TRBJ1-1; 9 bases agree with TRBD1. The junction had 1 base not matched to a gene; V was cut back by 6 bases and J by 2 bases. The CDR3 extends over 12 amino acids. Germline values: CDR1 SQVTM, CDR2 ANQGSEA. The CDR3 nucleotides are TGCAGCGTGGGACAGGGTAACACTGAAGCTTTCTTT. Amino acid sequence: CSVGQGNTEAFF.

There are a few counts of this clonotype. The rearrangement uses TRBV12-3 or TRBV12-4 and TRBJ1-1, with TRBD1 identical over 8 bases. J lost 5 bases, V lost 6 bases, and 5 bases had no gene match. This CDR3 is built from 13 residues. The DNA for the CDR3 is TGTGCCAGCAGCAAACAGGGGGTTACTGAAGCTTTCTTT. Its translation: CASSKQGVTEAFF.

This chain uses TRBV7-2 with TRBJ2-1; 10 positions match TRBD2. Germline loops: CDR1 SGHTA, CDR2 FQGNSA. V lost 1 base, J lost 0 bases, and 6 bases stayed unmatched. The CDR3 has 18 residues. Here the CDR3 DNA reads TGTGCCAGCAGCTTAGTCGGTAGCGGGGGGTCCTCCTACAATGAGCAGTTCTTC. Its protein product is CASSLVGSGGSSYNEQFF.

This clonotype was seen a handful of times. V is TRBV15 and J is TRBJ2-5, with D uncertain. The germline V and J ends were trimmed by 0 bases and 1 base, with 9 bases remaining between them. CDR3 length: 15 amino acids. CDR1 is LNHNV and CDR2 is YYDKDF in the germline V gene (reference sequence). For the CDR3, the DNA is TGTGCCACCAGCAGAGATCCCCGACCCCAAGAGACCCAGTACTTC. Protein: CATSRDPRPQETQYF.

This clonotype was observed a handful of times. The gene calls are TRBV24-1 and TRBJ2-2; D is ambiguous. Germline V gene data show CDR1 as KGHDR and CDR2 as SFDVKD. Trimming stripped 3 bases from V and 6 bases from J, with 10 bases between. The CDR3 runs to 14 residues. The CDR3 nucleotides read TGTGCCACCAGTGATCCGAATCATCCCGGGGAGCTGTTTTTT. Its protein product is CATSDPNHPGELFF.

This rearrangement joins TRBV3-1 to TRBJ1-1; no reliable D call. Trimming left V 1 base short and J 2 bases short, with 11 bases between. Germline CDR1 is LGHDT and CDR2 is YNNKEL (reference sequence). The CDR3 sequence is 15 residues long. CDR3 in amino acids: CASSQGPGSNTEAFF. The CDR3 nucleotides are TGTGCCAGCAGCCAAGGGCCAGGATCCAACACTGAAGCTTTCTTT.

This clonotype came up many times. The chain links TRBV18 to TRBJ2-7; perhaps TRBD2 as D (6 bases). The CDR3 runs to 13 residues. Germline CDR1 KGHSH, CDR2 LQKENI. V lost 8 bases, J lost 4 bases, and 15 bases lay in between. CDR3 sequence: CASARELNYEQYV. The CDR3 coding sequence is TGTGCCAGCGCCCGGGAGTTGAATTACGAGCAGTACGTC.

This clonotype has just a few counts. This chain joins TRBV25-1 and TRBJ2-2; D call uncertain. CDR1 MGHDK and CDR2 SYGVNS come from the germline V gene. The CDR3 sequence is 13 residues long. V lost 4 bases and J lost 6, with 9 bases in between. The CDR3 is CASSVQSAGELFF. CDR3 DNA sequence: TGTGCCAGCAGTGTGCAGAGCGCCGGGGAGCTGTTTTTT.

This chain uses TRBV7-2 with TRBJ1-2; no definite D call. Per the germline V gene, CDR1 is SGHTA and CDR2 is FQGNSA. The V and J ends lost 2 bases and 4 bases respectively, with 14 bases between them. CDR3 size: 15 residues. The CDR3 region is CASSLSSRSIYGYTF. DNA for the CDR3: TGTGCCAGCAGCTTATCATCCAGGTCGATCTATGGCTACACCTTC. The full variable domain, completed using reference TRBV7-2 and TRBJ1-2, is GAGVSQSPSNKVTEKGKDVELRCDPISGHTALYWYRQSLGQGLEFLIYFQGNSAPDKSGLPSDRFSAERTGGSVSTLTIQRTQQEDSAVYLCASSLSSRSIYGYTFGSGTRLTVV.

CDR3 sequence: CSAPPPLGWDQYF. The CDR3 nucleotides read TGCAGTGCTCCCCCCCCCCTGGGATGGGACCAGTACTTC. The V and J genes are TRBV20-1 and TRBJ2-5, with D uncertain. V gave up 5 bases and J gave up 10 bases, with 20 bases separating them. CDR1 is DFQATT and CDR2 is SNEGSKA in the germline V gene (reference sequence). The CDR3 runs to 13 residues.

This clonotype was detected a few times. J is TRBJ2-5 and V is TRBV5-1; unclear D gene. Germline V CDR1 and CDR2: SGHRS, YFSETQ. The V and J ends lost 2 bases and 1 base respectively, with 9 bases between them. This CDR3 is built from 14 residues. The CDR3 reads CASSFGRTQETQYF. For the CDR3, the DNA is TGCGCCAGCAGCTTCGGGCGGACCCAAGAGACCCAGTACTTC.